The 16 T cell receptor beta chains listed next were all sequenced from one sample in a study of T cell responses to AZD1222 COVID-19 vaccine. Profiled with immunoSEQ multiplex PCR; TCRdb holds only in-frame clones, not every one. The sample records 180,000 or so clones, about 91% being singletons. Source: peripheral blood, taken 28 days after the second AZD1222 dose. The receptors come from an adult who received the AZD1222 COVID-19 vaccine.

The chain employs TRBV7-8 and TRBJ2-1; D remains unclear. Between the trimmed V and J ends, which lost 0 bases and 5 bases, there was a span of 11 bases. Per the germline V gene, CDR1 is SGHVS and CDR2 is FQNEAQ. The CDR3 is 15 amino acids. CDR3: CASSLAWLGHNEQFF. DNA of the CDR3: TGTGCCAGCAGCTTAGCGTGGCTAGGACACAATGAGCAGTTCTTC.

This clone was observed a single time. CDR3 sequence (DNA): TGTGCCTCCTCTGGGACTAGCGGGTTCTACGAGCAGTACTTC. Encoded protein: CASSGTSGFYEQYF. The genes are TRBV2 and TRBJ2-7, with 12 nucleotides matching TRBD2. The germline gives CDR1 SNHLY, CDR2 FYNNEI. J lost 3 bases, V lost 11 bases, and 8 bases had no gene match. This CDR3 has 14 residues. The complete variable domain, with remaining parts taken from reference TRBV2 and TRBJ2-7, reads EPEVTQTPSHQVTQMGQEVILRCVPISNHLYFYWYRQILGQKVEFLVSFYNNEISEKSEIFDDQFSVERPDGSNFTLKIRSTKLEDSAMYFCASSGTSGFYEQYFGPGTRLTVT.

V is TRBV20-1 and J is TRBJ1-4; no firm D call. The germline V gene encodes CDR1 DFQATT and CDR2 SNEGSKA (reference sequence). The CDR3 length is 11 residues. V dropped 5 bases and J dropped 5 bases, with 6 bases sitting between them. The CDR3 DNA is TGCAGTGCTGTCATCAATGAAAAACTGTTTTTT. This encodes CSAVINEKLFF.

The chain uses TRBV5-3 and TRBJ1-6; 7 bases are shared with TRBD1. TRBV5-3 counts as an open reading frame of uncertain function. Unmatched junction bases numbered 11, after V lost 2 bases and J lost 6 bases. This CDR3 is 17 amino acids long. Here the CDR3 reads CARSFRGGTLINSPLHF. In DNA form, the CDR3 reads TGTGCCAGAAGCTTTCGAGGGGGCACCTTAATTAATTCACCCCTCCACTTT.

This CDR3 reads CASSKPNRGGDTQYF. In DNA, the CDR3 is TGTGCCAGCAGTAAACCGAATAGAGGAGGCGATACGCAGTATTTT. This rearrangement joins TRBV6-5 to TRBJ2-3, with a weak D call TRBD2 (5 bases). The CDR3 loop spans 15 amino acids. Trimming removed 5 bases at V and 6 bases at J, with 18 bases between. CDR1 and CDR2 from the germline V gene are MNHEY and SVGAGI.

This chain links TRBV5-6 with TRBJ1-2; 8 bases agree with TRBD1. The length of the CDR3 is 16 residues. The germline CDR1 and CDR2 sequences are SGHDT and YYEEEE. The ends lost 4 bases at V and 1 base at J; junction bases unmatched: 9. The DNA for the CDR3 is TGTGCCAGCAGCACATTCGGACAGGGCCTTAACTATGGCTACACCTTC. It is translated as CASSTFGQGLNYGYTF.

The chain has TRBV18 and TRBJ1-2; no firm D call. V lost 1 base and J 7 bases, leaving 7 bases between the germline ends. The germline V gene encodes CDR1 KGHSH and CDR2 LQKENI. CDR3 length equals 12 residues. CDR3 sequence (DNA): TGTGCCAGCTCACCACAGGGATCTGGCTACACCTTC. Translation gives CASSPQGSGYTF.

This clone was found once. The chain has TRBV7-2 and TRBJ1-3, with unresolved D. The V end was cut by 5 bases, the J end by 4 bases, with 12 bases between. The germline CDR1 and CDR2 sequences are SGHTA and FQGNSA. The CDR3 consists of 14 residues. The CDR3 sequence: CASSPPQRGNTIYF. CDR3 nucleotides: TGTGCCAGCAGCCCGCCCCAGAGGGGAAACACCATATATTTT.

This rearrangement joins TRBV18 to TRBJ1-1; TRBD1 is a possible D gene (5 bases). This CDR3 has 12 amino acids. Trimming pared 2 bases from V and 7 bases from J, leaving 8 bases between. Germline CDR1 reads KGHSH; CDR2 reads LQKENI. The CDR3 sequence: CASSPGTVEAFF. The CDR3 nucleotides are TGTGCCAGCTCACCAGGGACCGTTGAAGCTTTCTTT.

The J gene is TRBJ1-2, the V gene TRBV27; 8 nucleotides align to TRBD1. Germline CDR1 and CDR2: MNHEY and SMNVEV (reference sequence). After removal of 2 bases from V and 8 bases from J, the junction contained 13 bases not matched to a gene. This CDR3 has 16 amino acids. The CDR3 sequence is CASSLRRDRGLWGYTF. In DNA, the CDR3 is TGTGCCAGCAGTTTAAGGCGAGACAGGGGACTATGGGGCTACACCTTC.

This chain connects TRBV18 to TRBJ2-2; 7 nucleotides match TRBD1. This CDR3 comprises 15 residues. Germline trimming cut 3 bases from V and 5 bases from J; bases unmatched to any gene: 6. Germline-derived CDR1 and CDR2 are KGHSH and LQKENI. CDR3 amino acids: CASSPSTTGTGELFF. CDR3 DNA: TGTGCCAGCTCACCTTCGACGACAGGGACCGGGGAGCTGTTTTTT.

The table lists this clone with a count of one. The CDR3 bases are TGTGCCAGCAGCACCCGGACAGGGGTAGCTGAAGCTTTCTTT. As protein: CASSTRTGVAEAFF. V and J are TRBV9 and TRBJ1-1, with 9 bases fitting TRBD1. The V gene's germline CDR1 is SGDLS and CDR2 YYNGEE. V trimming: 4 bases; J trimming: 6 bases; junction bases outside the gene matches: 7. The CDR3 runs to 14 residues. The full variable domain, completed using reference TRBV9 and TRBJ1-1, is DSGVTQTPKHLITATGQRVTLRCSPRSGDLSVYWYQQSLDQGLQFLIQYYNGEERAKGNILERFSAQQFPDLHSELNLSSLELGDSALYFCASSTRTGVAEAFFGQGTRLTVV.

The chain recombines TRBV3-1 (or the pseudogene TRBV3-2) with TRBJ2-7; D unclear. The CDR3 loop spans 16 amino acids. Trimming left V 4 bases short and J 2 bases short, with 18 bases between. Germline V gene data show CDR1 as LGHDT and CDR2 as YNNKEL (reference sequence). CDR3 region: CASSPLLEKGTYEQYF. Here the CDR3 DNA reads TGTGCCAGCAGCCCCCTATTGGAGAAAGGGACCTACGAGCAGTACTTC.

V is TRBV7-2 and J is TRBJ1-2; D perhaps matches TRBD1 (5 bases). V was shortened by 1 base and J by 8 bases, with 11 bases between the two germline ends. CDR1 SGHTA and CDR2 FQGNSA come from the germline V gene. The CDR3 length is 13 residues. CDR3 sequence: CASSLGGDSGYTF. The CDR3 DNA reads TGTGCCAGCAGCTTAGGGGGGGATAGCGGCTACACCTTC.

The chain links TRBV4-2 to TRBJ2-1, with 7 nucleotides matching TRBD1. V was clipped by 4 bases and J by 4 bases; unmatched bases: 7. The CDR3 consists of 15 residues. Germline lookup yields CDR1 LGHNA and CDR2 YNFKEQ. The CDR3 here is CASSRLPGQYNEQFF. DNA for the CDR3: TGTGCCAGCAGCCGATTACCGGGACAGTACAATGAGCAGTTCTTC.

The genes are TRBV3-1 (or the pseudogene TRBV3-2) and TRBJ2-1; unclear D gene. This CDR3 is built from 15 residues. Germline assignment: CDR1 LGHDT and CDR2 YNNKEL (reference sequence). The V and J ends lost 4 bases and 0 bases respectively, with 10 bases between them. This chain's CDR3 is CASSPRKSSYNEQFF. The CDR3 DNA reads as TGTGCCAGCAGCCCTAGAAAGAGCTCCTACAATGAGCAGTTCTTC.